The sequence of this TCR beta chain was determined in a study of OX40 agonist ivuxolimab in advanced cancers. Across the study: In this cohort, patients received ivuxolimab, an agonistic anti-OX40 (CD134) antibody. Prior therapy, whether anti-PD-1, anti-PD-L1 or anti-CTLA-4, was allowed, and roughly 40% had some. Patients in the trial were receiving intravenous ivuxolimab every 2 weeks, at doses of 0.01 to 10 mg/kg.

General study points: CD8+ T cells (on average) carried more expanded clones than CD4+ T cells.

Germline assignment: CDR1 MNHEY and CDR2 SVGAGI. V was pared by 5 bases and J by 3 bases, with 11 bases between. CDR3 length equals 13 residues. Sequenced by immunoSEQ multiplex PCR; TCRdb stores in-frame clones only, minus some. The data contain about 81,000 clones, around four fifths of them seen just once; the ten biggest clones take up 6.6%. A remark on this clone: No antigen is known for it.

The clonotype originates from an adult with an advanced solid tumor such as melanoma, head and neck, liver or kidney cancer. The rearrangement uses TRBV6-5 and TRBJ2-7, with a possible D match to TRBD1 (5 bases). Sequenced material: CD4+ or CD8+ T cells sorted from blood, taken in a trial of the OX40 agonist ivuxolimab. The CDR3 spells CASSMGRSYEQYF. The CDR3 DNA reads TGTGCCAGCAGTATGGGGCGGAGCTACGAGCAGTACTTC.